The rows below give T cell receptor beta chains drawn from one sample of a study of Graves' ophthalmopathy and Graves' hyperthyroidism. MiXCR was run by TCRdb on the multiplex PCR reads, yielding one entry per CDR3 protein. This repertoire shows 400,000 or so distinct CDR3 sequences, about 15% found once; its top ten account for roughly 2.3%. Sequenced sample: peripheral blood. The receptors shown here come from an adult woman with stable Graves' hyperthyroidism. The CDR3 runs from the conserved cysteine through the conserved F or W. Each record gives: J gene, D gene, CDR3 length, clone size, V gene, CDR3 DNA, CDR3 protein. The D gene is left open where the match is weak. Rows give clone size only sometimes, using once, few, many, or a class for an expanded clone.

J gene: TRBJ2-6; D gene: NA; CDR3 length: 15; clone size: many; V gene: TRBV19; CDR3 DNA: TGTGCCAGTAGCCCTAAAAGCTCTGGGGCCAACGTCCTGACTTTC; CDR3 protein: CASSPKSSGANVLTF
J gene: TRBJ1-2; D gene: NA; CDR3 length: 15; clone size: many; V gene: TRBV6-5; CDR3 DNA: TGTGCCAGCAGAAATGCCGTGGGAGAGAACTATGGCTACACCTTC; CDR3 protein: CASRNAVGENYGYTF
J gene: TRBJ2-2; D gene: TRBD1; CDR3 length: 17; clone size: many; V gene: TRBV24-1; CDR3 DNA: TGTGCCACCAGTGATCCAGACAGGGGGCGCGGCACCGGGGAGCTGTTTTTT; CDR3 protein: CATSDPDRGRGTGELFF
J gene: TRBJ2-7; D gene: TRBD1; CDR3 length: 14; clone size: many; V gene: TRBV20-1; CDR3 DNA: TGCAGTGCTAGAGGACAGGGGAGGACCTACGAGCAGTACTTC; CDR3 protein: CSARGQGRTYEQYF
J gene: TRBJ2-7; D gene: NA; CDR3 length: 15; clone size: many; V gene: TRBV29-1; CDR3 DNA: TGCAGCGTTGTGGAGGGACCCCCTGCCTCCTACGAGCAGTACTTC; CDR3 protein: CSVVEGPPASYEQYF
J gene: TRBJ2-2; D gene: NA; CDR3 length: 15; clone size: few; V gene: TRBV4-1; CDR3 DNA: TGCGCCAGCAGCCCAACAACCGCGAACACCGGGGAGCTGTTTTTT; CDR3 protein: CASSPTTANTGELFF
J gene: TRBJ1-6; D gene: NA; CDR3 length: 16; clone size: many; V gene: TRBV9; CDR3 DNA: TGTGCCAGCAGCGTAGGTGGCACCAGCTCAAATTCACCCCTCCACTTT; CDR3 protein: CASSVGGTSSNSPLHF
J gene: TRBJ2-7; D gene: NA; CDR3 length: 13; clone size: many; V gene: TRBV6-5; CDR3 DNA: TGTGCCAGCAGTTACTCGAGGCAGGGTGAGCAGTACTTC; CDR3 protein: CASSYSRQGEQYF
J gene: TRBJ2-7; D gene: NA; CDR3 length: 12; clone size: NA; V gene: TRBV29-1; CDR3 DNA: TGCAGCGTTGTCGAGGGGATCTACGAGCAGTACTTC; CDR3 protein: CSVVEGIYEQYF
J gene: TRBJ1-1; D gene: TRBD1; CDR3 length: 12; clone size: many; V gene: TRBV7-9; CDR3 DNA: TGTGCCAGCAGGGTTGGGGACAGTGAAGCTTTCTTT; CDR3 protein: CASRVGDSEAFF
J gene: TRBJ1-2; D gene: NA; CDR3 length: 15; clone size: many; V gene: TRBV3-1; CDR3 DNA: TGTGCCAGCAGCCAAGTATCGGCAGGGATCTATGGCTACACCTTC; CDR3 protein: CASSQVSAGIYGYTF
J gene: TRBJ2-7; D gene: NA; CDR3 length: 11; clone size: many; V gene: TRBV6-1; CDR3 DNA: TGTGCCAGCAGTGAAGCCTACGAGCAGTACTTC; CDR3 protein: CASSEAYEQYF
J gene: TRBJ1-5; D gene: TRBD1; CDR3 length: 13; clone size: few; V gene: TRBV19; CDR3 DNA: TGTGCCAGTAGTATGGACAGGGACCAGCCCCAGCATTTT; CDR3 protein: CASSMDRDQPQHF
J gene: TRBJ1-2; D gene: TRBD1; CDR3 length: 15; clone size: many; V gene: TRBV20-1; CDR3 DNA: TGCAGTGCTAGAGATACAGGGGAGTCTAACTATGGCTACACCTTC; CDR3 protein: CSARDTGESNYGYTF
J gene: TRBJ1-5; D gene: NA; CDR3 length: 12; clone size: many; V gene: TRBV6-2/TRBV6-3; CDR3 DNA: TGTGCCAGCAGTTACGTCAATCAGCCCCAGCATTTT; CDR3 protein: CASSYVNQPQHF
J gene: TRBJ1-1; D gene: NA; CDR3 length: 12; clone size: few; V gene: TRBV12-5; CDR3 DNA: TGTGCTAGTGGTTGGGATGACGGACGCGCTTTCTTT; CDR3 protein: CASGWDDGRAFF
J gene: TRBJ2-7; D gene: TRBD1; CDR3 length: 12; clone size: many; V gene: TRBV10-3; CDR3 DNA: TGTGCCACCGGGGACAGGTTCTACGAGCAGTACTTC; CDR3 protein: CATGDRFYEQYF
J gene: TRBJ1-1; D gene: NA; CDR3 length: 13; clone size: few; V gene: TRBV24-1; CDR3 DNA: TGTGCCACCAGTGATAGGGGGGTCAGGGGAGCTTTCTTT; CDR3 protein: CATSDRGVRGAFF
J gene: TRBJ2-1; D gene: TRBD2; CDR3 length: 14; clone size: few; V gene: TRBV27; CDR3 DNA: TGTGCCAGCAGTCCCCGGACTAGCGGGAGTGAGCAGTTCTTC; CDR3 protein: CASSPRTSGSEQFF
J gene: TRBJ2-7; D gene: TRBD2; CDR3 length: 14; clone size: NA; V gene: TRBV29-1; CDR3 DNA: TGCAGCGTGAAAAATGATGGGACTAGTTACATGGAGTACTTC; CDR3 protein: CSVKNDGTSYMEYF
J gene: TRBJ2-3; D gene: NA; CDR3 length: 15; clone size: NA; V gene: TRBV9; CDR3 DNA: TGTGCCAGCAGCCCAGGGGGAGGGGGCGCGGATACGCAGTATTTT; CDR3 protein: CASSPGGGGADTQYF
J gene: TRBJ2-2; D gene: NA; CDR3 length: 15; clone size: NA; V gene: TRBV12-3/TRBV12-4; CDR3 DNA: TGTGCCAGCAGTTCAACACGGAGGGGGACCGGGGAGCTGTTTTTT; CDR3 protein: CASSSTRRGTGELFF
J gene: TRBJ2-7; D gene: NA; CDR3 length: 14; clone size: many; V gene: TRBV6-5; CDR3 DNA: TGTGCCAGCAGTTATGTCGCAGGGGAGTACGAGCAGTACTTC; CDR3 protein: CASSYVAGEYEQYF
J gene: TRBJ1-1; D gene: NA; CDR3 length: 14; clone size: many; V gene: TRBV30; CDR3 DNA: TGTGCCTGGAGTGTGGGTGGTTCGAGCACTGAAGCTTTCTTT; CDR3 protein: CAWSVGGSSTEAFF
J gene: TRBJ1-6; D gene: NA; CDR3 length: 14; clone size: many; V gene: TRBV12-3/TRBV12-4; CDR3 DNA: TGTGCCAGCAGTTTAAGGGTGAAGGGGTCACCCCTCCACTTT; CDR3 protein: CASSLRVKGSPLHF
J gene: TRBJ2-5; D gene: TRBD1; CDR3 length: 14; clone size: few; V gene: TRBV7-9; CDR3 DNA: TGTGCCAGCAGCCACAGGGGGCCGTTGGAGACCCAGTACTTC; CDR3 protein: CASSHRGPLETQYF
J gene: TRBJ1-2; D gene: TRBD1; CDR3 length: 15; clone size: many; V gene: TRBV30; CDR3 DNA: TGTGCCTGGAGTGTACGGACAGGGGGCCACTATGGCTACACCTTC; CDR3 protein: CAWSVRTGGHYGYTF
J gene: TRBJ2-7; D gene: NA; CDR3 length: 16; clone size: many; V gene: TRBV28; CDR3 DNA: TGTGCCAGCAACCAGATGTTAAGCGGGACACCCTACGAGCAGTACTTC; CDR3 protein: CASNQMLSGTPYEQYF
J gene: TRBJ2-7; D gene: TRBD2; CDR3 length: 14; clone size: NA; V gene: TRBV6-1; CDR3 DNA: TGTGCCAGCAGTGAGTGGACTAGCGGCTACGAGCAGTACTTC; CDR3 protein: CASSEWTSGYEQYF
J gene: TRBJ2-7; D gene: NA; CDR3 length: 15; clone size: many; V gene: TRBV10-3; CDR3 DNA: TGTGCCACCCTCGAGGGGTTTAGTAGCGATGACGAGCAGTACTTC; CDR3 protein: CATLEGFSSDDEQYF
J gene: TRBJ2-5; D gene: TRBD1; CDR3 length: 15; clone size: many; V gene: TRBV28; CDR3 DNA: TGTGCCAGCAGACCCCCGGGACAGGGTCAACAGACCCAGTACTTC; CDR3 protein: CASRPPGQGQQTQYF
J gene: TRBJ2-7; D gene: TRBD1; CDR3 length: 16; clone size: many; V gene: TRBV12-3/TRBV12-4; CDR3 DNA: TGTGCCAGCAGACAGGCATCCCTGACAGGGGACTACGAGCAGTACTTC; CDR3 protein: CASRQASLTGDYEQYF
J gene: TRBJ2-7; D gene: NA; CDR3 length: 15; clone size: few; V gene: TRBV28; CDR3 DNA: TGTGCCAGCAGTTTATCAGGGGGGACAGCCTACGAGCAGTACTTC; CDR3 protein: CASSLSGGTAYEQYF
J gene: TRBJ2-5; D gene: NA; CDR3 length: 12; clone size: many; V gene: TRBV13; CDR3 DNA: TGTGCCAGCAGCTTCTCACAAGAGACCCAGTACTTC; CDR3 protein: CASSFSQETQYF
J gene: TRBJ1-1; D gene: NA; CDR3 length: 16; clone size: many; V gene: TRBV28; CDR3 DNA: TGTGCCAGCCGGGCCTTCACTTTAGCCCTGAACACTGAAGCTTTCTTT; CDR3 protein: CASRAFTLALNTEAFF
J gene: TRBJ1-2; D gene: NA; CDR3 length: 12; clone size: many; V gene: TRBV7-8; CDR3 DNA: TGTGCCAGCAGCAGCTACAGTTTCGGCTACACCTTC; CDR3 protein: CASSSYSFGYTF
J gene: TRBJ2-7; D gene: NA; CDR3 length: 12; clone size: many; V gene: TRBV2; CDR3 DNA: TGTGCCAGCAGTGTTGATGGCTACGAGCAGTACTTC; CDR3 protein: CASSVDGYEQYF
J gene: TRBJ2-7; D gene: TRBD1; CDR3 length: 15; clone size: many; V gene: TRBV7-3; CDR3 DNA: TGTGCCAGCAGCCCGGCACCGGACAGGACCTACGAGCAGTACTTC; CDR3 protein: CASSPAPDRTYEQYF
J gene: TRBJ1-1; D gene: NA; CDR3 length: 14; clone size: many; V gene: TRBV6-1; CDR3 DNA: TGTGCCAGCAGGGACGGGATTATGAACACTGAAGCTTTCTTT; CDR3 protein: CASRDGIMNTEAFF
J gene: TRBJ1-1; D gene: NA; CDR3 length: 12; clone size: many; V gene: TRBV7-2; CDR3 DNA: TGTGCCAGCAGCTTTATGGGCACTGAAGCTTTCTTT; CDR3 protein: CASSFMGTEAFF
J gene: TRBJ2-1; D gene: TRBD2; CDR3 length: 15; clone size: NA; V gene: TRBV5-1; CDR3 DNA: TGCGCCAGCAGCTTCCGGACTAGCGGGAGCGATGAGCAGTTCTTC; CDR3 protein: CASSFRTSGSDEQFF
J gene: TRBJ2-2; D gene: NA; CDR3 length: 13; clone size: few; V gene: TRBV7-2; CDR3 DNA: TGTGCCAGCAGCCCCAGGGGAAACGGGGAGCTGTTTTTT; CDR3 protein: CASSPRGNGELFF
J gene: TRBJ1-2; D gene: TRBD1; CDR3 length: 14; clone size: NA; V gene: TRBV6-1; CDR3 DNA: TGTGCCAGCAGTACCGGGACAGGGAACTATGGCTACACCTTC; CDR3 protein: CASSTGTGNYGYTF
J gene: TRBJ1-2; D gene: NA; CDR3 length: 13; clone size: NA; V gene: TRBV11-2; CDR3 DNA: TGTGCCAGCAGCGTTACAGGGAAGAATGGCTACACCTTC; CDR3 protein: CASSVTGKNGYTF
J gene: TRBJ1-2; D gene: TRBD1; CDR3 length: 15; clone size: many; V gene: TRBV30; CDR3 DNA: TGTGCCTGGAGTACTCCGGGACAGGGGTTATATGGCTACACCTTC; CDR3 protein: CAWSTPGQGLYGYTF
J gene: TRBJ1-1; D gene: NA; CDR3 length: 12; clone size: many; V gene: TRBV29-1; CDR3 DNA: TGCAGCGTTGAAACCCTGAACACTGAAGCTTTCTTT; CDR3 protein: CSVETLNTEAFF
J gene: TRBJ2-5; D gene: TRBD2; CDR3 length: 14; clone size: many; V gene: TRBV2; CDR3 DNA: TGTGCCAGCAGTGATAGCGGGAGACCGGAGACCCAGTACTTC; CDR3 protein: CASSDSGRPETQYF
J gene: TRBJ2-4; D gene: NA; CDR3 length: 14; clone size: few; V gene: TRBV11-2; CDR3 DNA: TGTGCCAGCAGCTCAGACAGAGGTGGGAACATTCAGTACTTC; CDR3 protein: CASSSDRGGNIQYF
J gene: TRBJ2-7; D gene: NA; CDR3 length: 14; clone size: many; V gene: TRBV27; CDR3 DNA: TGTGCCAGCAGTACCGGGGGTGGTTCCTACGAGCAGTACTTC; CDR3 protein: CASSTGGGSYEQYF
J gene: TRBJ2-5; D gene: NA; CDR3 length: 15; clone size: many; V gene: TRBV11-2; CDR3 DNA: TGTGCCAGCAGCTTAGAGTGGCAGCCCCAAGAGACCCAGTACTTC; CDR3 protein: CASSLEWQPQETQYF
J gene: TRBJ1-1; D gene: TRBD1; CDR3 length: 17; clone size: many; V gene: TRBV2; CDR3 DNA: TGTGCCAGCAGTTCCCCTGTCGACAGGGGGCTCAACACTGAAGCTTTCTTT; CDR3 protein: CASSSPVDRGLNTEAFF